This TCR beta chain is drawn from a study of cytomegalovirus exposure and HLA in healthy donors. Background on the study: Approximately 83 million unique TCRs from HLA-typed donors were held in an early data release.

The PCR ran on 60 Vbeta and 13 Jbeta primers. The assay was immunoSEQ multiplex PCR, and TCRdb's table has in-frame clones only and misses some. This sample has about 150,000 clones, with 80% found just once. Trimming removed 1 base from V and 0 bases from J; junction bases left unmatched: 7. CDR1 and CDR2 (germline): SGHRS, YFSETQ. The CDR3 totals 16 residues. The sequenced material came from PBMCs. This clonotype was obtained from a man aged 30 to 39 in good health and CMV-seropositive. The genes are TRBV5-1 and TRBJ2-7; TRBD1 agrees at 7 bases. The CDR3 nucleotides are TGCGCCAGCAGCTTGATTGGGGACAGCACCTCCTACGAGCAGTACTTC. It translates to CASSLIGDSTSYEQYF.